This TCR beta chain was profiled in a study of neurological immune-mediated disorders. TCRdb fed the 5' RACE reads into MiXCR, producing one record per CDR3 protein. The repertoire holds about 38,000 distinct CDR3 sequences, around 4.8% seen once, with 9% in the top ten. The table lists this clonotype with many counts. This TCR was sampled from a man aged 18-30 years in good health. The sequenced sample was CD4+ T cells from blood.

DNA of the CDR3: TGCAGCGTTGGGGGACTCCTGAACACTGAAGCTTTCTTT. Its translation: CSVGGLLNTEAFF. This chain links TRBV29-1 with TRBJ1-1; D might be TRBD1 (5 bases). The CDR3 is 13 amino acids. Trimming removed 4 bases at V and 0 bases at J, with 9 bases between. Germline assignment: CDR1 SQVTM and CDR2 ANQGSEA.